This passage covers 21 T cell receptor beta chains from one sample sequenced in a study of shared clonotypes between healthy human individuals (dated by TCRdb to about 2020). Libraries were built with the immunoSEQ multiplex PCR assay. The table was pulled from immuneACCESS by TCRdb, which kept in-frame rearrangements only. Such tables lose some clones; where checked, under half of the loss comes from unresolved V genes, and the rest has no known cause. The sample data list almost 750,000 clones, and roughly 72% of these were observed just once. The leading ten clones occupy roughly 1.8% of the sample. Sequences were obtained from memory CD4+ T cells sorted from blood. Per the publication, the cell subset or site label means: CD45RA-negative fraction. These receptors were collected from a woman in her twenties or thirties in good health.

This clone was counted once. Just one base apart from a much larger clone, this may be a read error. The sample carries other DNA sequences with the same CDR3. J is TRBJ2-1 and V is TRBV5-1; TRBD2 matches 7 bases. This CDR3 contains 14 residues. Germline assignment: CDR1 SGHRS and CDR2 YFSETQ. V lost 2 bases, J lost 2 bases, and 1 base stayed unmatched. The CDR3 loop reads CASSLAGTYNEQFF. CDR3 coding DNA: TGCGCCAGCAGCTTAGCGGGGACCTACAATGAGCAGTTCTTC.

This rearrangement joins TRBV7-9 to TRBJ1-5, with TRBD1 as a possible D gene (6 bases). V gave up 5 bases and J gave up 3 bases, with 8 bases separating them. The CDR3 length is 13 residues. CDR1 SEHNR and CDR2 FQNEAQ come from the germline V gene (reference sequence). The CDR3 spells CASSRGANQPQHF. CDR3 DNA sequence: TGTGCCAGCAGCCGGGGGGCCAATCAGCCCCAGCATTTT.

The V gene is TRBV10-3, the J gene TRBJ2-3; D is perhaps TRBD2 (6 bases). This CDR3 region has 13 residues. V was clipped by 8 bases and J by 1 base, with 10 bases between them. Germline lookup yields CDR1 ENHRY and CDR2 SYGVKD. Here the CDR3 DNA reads TGTGCCATCCGATTAGCGGGCACAGATACGCAGTATTTT. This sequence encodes CAIRLAGTDTQYF.

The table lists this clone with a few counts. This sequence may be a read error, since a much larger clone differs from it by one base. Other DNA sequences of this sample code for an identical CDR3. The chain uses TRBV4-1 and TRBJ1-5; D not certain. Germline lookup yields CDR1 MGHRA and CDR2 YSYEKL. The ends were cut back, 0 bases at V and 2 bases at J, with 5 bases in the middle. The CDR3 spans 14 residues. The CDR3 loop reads CASSQDEGNQPQHF. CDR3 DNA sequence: TGCGCCAGCAGCCAAGACGAGGGCAATCAGCCCCAGCATTTT.

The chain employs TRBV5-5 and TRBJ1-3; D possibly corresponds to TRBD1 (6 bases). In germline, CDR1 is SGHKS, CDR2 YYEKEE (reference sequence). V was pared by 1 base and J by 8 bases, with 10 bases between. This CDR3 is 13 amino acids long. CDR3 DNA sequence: TGTGCCAGCAGCTTGTGGGGGGCGGACACCATATATTTT. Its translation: CASSLWGADTIYF.

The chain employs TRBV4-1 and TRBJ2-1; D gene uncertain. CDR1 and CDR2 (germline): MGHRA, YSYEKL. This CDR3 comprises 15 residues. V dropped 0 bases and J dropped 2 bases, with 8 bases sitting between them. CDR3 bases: TGCGCCAGCAGCCAAGATGGCGATACCTACAATGAGCAGTTCTTC. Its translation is CASSQDGDTYNEQFF.

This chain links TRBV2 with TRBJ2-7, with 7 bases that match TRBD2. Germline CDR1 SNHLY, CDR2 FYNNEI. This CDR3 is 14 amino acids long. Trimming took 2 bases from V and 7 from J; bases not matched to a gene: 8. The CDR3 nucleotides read TGTGCCAGCAGTGAACAGCGGAGGGAGGGGGAGCAGTACTTC. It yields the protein CASSEQRREGEQYF.

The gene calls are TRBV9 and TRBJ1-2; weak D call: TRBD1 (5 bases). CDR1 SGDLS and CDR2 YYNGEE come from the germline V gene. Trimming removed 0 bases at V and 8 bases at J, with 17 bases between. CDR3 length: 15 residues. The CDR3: CASSVGEGRGLGYTF. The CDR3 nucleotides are TGTGCCAGCAGCGTAGGAGAGGGGCGGGGATTGGGCTACACCTTC.

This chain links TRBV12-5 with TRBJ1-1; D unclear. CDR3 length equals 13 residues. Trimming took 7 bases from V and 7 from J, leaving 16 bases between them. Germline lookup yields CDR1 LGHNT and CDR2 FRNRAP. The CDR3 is CASAPPAAHEAFF. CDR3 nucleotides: TGTGCTAGTGCCCCCCCGGCAGCACATGAAGCTTTCTTT. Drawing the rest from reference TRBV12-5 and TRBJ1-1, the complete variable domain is DARVTQTPRHKVTEMGQEVTMRCQPILGHNTVFWYRQTMMQGLELLAYFRNRAPLDDSGMPKDRFSAEMPDATLATLKIQPSEPRDSAVYFCASAPPAAHEAFFGQGTRLTVV.

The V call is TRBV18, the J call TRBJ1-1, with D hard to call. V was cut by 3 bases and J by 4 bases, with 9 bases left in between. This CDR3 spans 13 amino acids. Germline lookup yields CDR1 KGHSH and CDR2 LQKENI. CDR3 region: CASSPDSRTEAFF. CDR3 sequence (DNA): TGTGCCAGCTCACCGGACTCTCGCACTGAAGCTTTCTTT.

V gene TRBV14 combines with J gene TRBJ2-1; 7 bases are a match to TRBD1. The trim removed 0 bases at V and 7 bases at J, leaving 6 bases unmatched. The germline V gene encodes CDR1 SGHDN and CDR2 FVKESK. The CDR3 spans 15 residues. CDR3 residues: CASSQDLRGRNEQFF. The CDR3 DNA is TGTGCCAGCAGCCAAGATCTAAGGGGGCGGAATGAGCAGTTCTTC.

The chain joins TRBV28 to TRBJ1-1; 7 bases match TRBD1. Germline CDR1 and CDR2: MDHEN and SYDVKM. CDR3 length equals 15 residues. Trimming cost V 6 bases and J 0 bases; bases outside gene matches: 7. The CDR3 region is CASSRGDRMNTEAFF. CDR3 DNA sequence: TGTGCCAGCAGCAGGGGGGACAGAATGAACACTGAAGCTTTCTTT.

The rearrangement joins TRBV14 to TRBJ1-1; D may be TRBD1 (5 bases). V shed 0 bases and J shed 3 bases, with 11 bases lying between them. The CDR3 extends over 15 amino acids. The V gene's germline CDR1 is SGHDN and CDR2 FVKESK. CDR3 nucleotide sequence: TGTGCCAGCAGCCAAGATCTAGGCAGGGACACTGAAGCTTTCTTT. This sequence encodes CASSQDLGRDTEAFF.

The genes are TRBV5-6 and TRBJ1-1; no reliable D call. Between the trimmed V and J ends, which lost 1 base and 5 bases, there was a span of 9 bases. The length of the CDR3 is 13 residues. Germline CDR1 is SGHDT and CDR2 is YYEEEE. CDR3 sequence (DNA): TGTGCCAGCAGCTTGTTCGGGGTGACTGAAGCTTTCTTT. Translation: CASSLFGVTEAFF.

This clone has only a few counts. Written as DNA, the CDR3 is TGTGCCTGGAGTGGCGGGAGTCATCAGCCCCAGCATTTT. Translating gives CAWSGGSHQPQHF. This rearrangement joins TRBV30 to TRBJ1-5; D gene ambiguous. This CDR3 is 13 amino acids long. The germline CDR1 and CDR2 sequences are GTSNPN and SVGIG (reference sequence). The V end was cut by 1 base, the J end by 5 bases, with 9 bases between.

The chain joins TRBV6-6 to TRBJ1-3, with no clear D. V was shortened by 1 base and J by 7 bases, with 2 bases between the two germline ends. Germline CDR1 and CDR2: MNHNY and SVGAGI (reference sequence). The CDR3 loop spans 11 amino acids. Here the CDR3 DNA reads TGTGCCAGCAGTTACTTGAACACCATATATTTT. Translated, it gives CASSYLNTIYF.

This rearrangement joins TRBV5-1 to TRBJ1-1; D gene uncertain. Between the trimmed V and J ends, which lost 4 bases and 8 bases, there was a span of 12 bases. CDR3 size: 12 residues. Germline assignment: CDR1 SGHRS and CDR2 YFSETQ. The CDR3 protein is CASSRTGEEAFF. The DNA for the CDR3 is TGCGCCAGCAGCCGGACCGGGGAGGAAGCTTTCTTT.

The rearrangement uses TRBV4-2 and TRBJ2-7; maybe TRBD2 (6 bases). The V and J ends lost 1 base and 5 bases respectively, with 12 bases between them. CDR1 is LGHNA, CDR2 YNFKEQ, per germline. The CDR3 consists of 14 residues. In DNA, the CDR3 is TGTGCCAGCAGCCAAGTAGGAGGGACCGACGAGCAGTACTTC. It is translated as CASSQVGGTDEQYF.

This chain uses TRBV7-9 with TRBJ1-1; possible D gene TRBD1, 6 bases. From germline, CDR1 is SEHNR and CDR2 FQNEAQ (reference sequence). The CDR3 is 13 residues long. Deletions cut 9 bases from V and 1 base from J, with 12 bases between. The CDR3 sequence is CASKRGTNTEAFF. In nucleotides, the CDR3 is TGTGCCAGTAAAAGGGGGACGAACACTGAAGCTTTCTTT.

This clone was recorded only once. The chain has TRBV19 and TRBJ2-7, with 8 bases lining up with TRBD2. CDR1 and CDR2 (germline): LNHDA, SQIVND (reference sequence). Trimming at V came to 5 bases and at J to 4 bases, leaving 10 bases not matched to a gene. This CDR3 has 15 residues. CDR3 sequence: CASSLIYSGIYEQYF. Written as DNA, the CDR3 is TGTGCCAGTAGTCTAATTTATAGCGGGATTTACGAGCAGTACTTC.

The CDR3 region is CASRINFHNTGELFF. The CDR3 DNA sequence: TGTGCCAGCAGGATAAACTTTCATAACACCGGGGAGCTGTTTTTT. This chain links TRBV6-4 with TRBJ2-2; no clear D gene. Trimming shortened V by 6 bases and J by 2 bases, and 13 bases separated the two germline ends. The CDR3 totals 15 residues. CDR1 is MRHNA and CDR2 is SNTAGT in the germline V gene.